These 8 T cell receptor beta chains originate from one sample sequenced in a study of blood T cell repertoires in COVID-19 (dated by TCRdb to 2020 to 2021). Receptors were amplified or captured by the immunoSEQ multiplex PCR assay. TCRdb took this table from immuneACCESS and kept in-frame rearrangements with V and J called. Such tables lack part of the clones; where checked against another copy, unresolved V genes explain under half of the gap, and the rest is unexplained. Present in this sample are roughly 70,000 clones, 80% to 90% of which were seen just once. The leading ten clones occupy 29% of the sample. Sequenced: peripheral blood. The receptors originated from a woman aged 80 or older with active or convalescent COVID-19.

The table lists this clone with a few counts. J is TRBJ1-1 and V is TRBV14, with TRBD1 matching over 7 bases. Germline trimming cut 4 bases from V and 8 bases from J; bases unmatched to any gene: 10. Germline lookup yields CDR1 SGHDN and CDR2 FVKESK. This CDR3 contains 14 residues. The CDR3 region is CASSLRGGSSEAFF. As DNA, the CDR3 is TGTGCCAGCAGCCTAAGAGGGGGCAGCAGCGAAGCTTTCTTT.

This chain links TRBV6-5 with TRBJ2-2; 11 bases line up with TRBD2. In germline, CDR1 is MNHEY, CDR2 SVGAGI. J was trimmed by 7 bases and V by 4 bases; bases with no gene match: 5. The CDR3 is made up of 15 amino acids. This CDR3 is CASSLTSGVFGELFF. The CDR3 region has the DNA TGTGCCAGCAGTTTGACTAGCGGGGTATTCGGGGAGCTGTTTTTT.

DNA of the CDR3: TGTGCCAGCAGCGTATTTTCTGGTAGCGCCTCCTACGAGCAGTACTTC. Its translation: CASSVFSGSASYEQYF. The rearrangement uses TRBV9 and TRBJ2-7; TRBD2 is a possible D gene (5 bases). V dropped 1 base and J dropped 0 bases, with 14 bases sitting between them. The V gene's germline CDR1 is SGDLS and CDR2 YYNGEE. The CDR3 consists of 16 residues.

The chain has TRBV7-9 and TRBJ1-1, with D unresolved. The CDR3 spans 14 residues. Germline V gene sequence: CDR1 SEHNR, CDR2 FQNEAQ (reference sequence). Between the trimmed V and J ends, which lost 0 bases and 5 bases, there was a span of 10 bases. CDR3 nucleotide sequence: TGTGCCAGCAGCTTAGCATCGGGAAGGACTGAAGCTTTCTTT. Protein: CASSLASGRTEAFF.

This clone was seen a few times. The chain links TRBV19 to TRBJ1-2; D gene unclear. The V end lost 5 bases, the J end lost 7 bases, and 14 bases lay between the germline ends. Germline V gene lookup returns CDR1 LNHDA and CDR2 SQIVND (reference sequence). The CDR3 has 13 residues. The CDR3 reads CASSYSTEGGYTF. The CDR3 nucleotides read TGTGCCAGTAGTTATTCGACGGAGGGTGGCTACACCTTC. Filled out from reference TRBV19 and TRBJ1-2, the complete variable domain reads DGGITQSPKYLFRKEGQNVTLSCEQNLNHDAMYWYRQDPGQGLRLIYYSQIVNDFQKGDIAEGYSVSREKKESFPLTVTSAQKNPTAFYLCASSYSTEGGYTFGSGTRLTVV.

The gene calls are TRBV7-9 and TRBJ2-7; D call uncertain. Deletions cut 3 bases from V and 0 bases from J, with 15 bases between. Germline-derived CDR1 and CDR2 are SEHNR and FQNEAQ (reference sequence). This CDR3 has 16 amino acids. The CDR3 bases are TGTGCCAGCAGCTTGCCTGGTCCGAGCATCTCCTACGAGCAGTACTTC. Its translation: CASSLPGPSISYEQYF.

The J gene is TRBJ2-5, the V gene TRBV7-9; 9 bases line up with TRBD1. This CDR3 contains 19 residues. Germline V gives CDR1 SEHNR, CDR2 FQNEAQ (reference sequence). The J segment lost 1 base and the V segment lost 5 bases, leaving 17 bases of the junction unmatched. The CDR3 coding sequence is TGTGCCAGCAGCCAACGGACAGGGGTAAACTTTTATACCCAAGAGACCCAGTACTTC. It specifies CASSQRTGVNFYTQETQYF.

This clone showed up just once. This chain joins TRBV27 and TRBJ2-2, with D perhaps matching TRBD1 (5 bases). The CDR3 spans 14 residues. Germline values: CDR1 MNHEY, CDR2 SMNVEV (reference sequence). V was shortened by 5 bases and J by 7 bases, with 14 bases between the two germline ends. The CDR3 reads CASSPGRGSGELFF. The CDR3, as DNA: TGTGCCAGCAGTCCCGGAAGGGGAAGCGGGGAGCTGTTTTTT.